This T cell receptor beta chain was sequenced during a study of human T cells and chemical hapten exposure. This CDR3 has 14 residues. V was cut by 3 bases and J by 1 base, with 7 bases left in between. For the library, individual cDNA molecules each received unique molecular identifiers. Original data processing: Samples held a median of around 100,000 TCRs, range roughly 20,000–690,600. TCRdb used MiXCR to reprocess the RACE reads, holding one entry per CDR3 protein. TCRdb's processing, not the authors', yielded these V and J calls. The sample holds about 120,000 distinct CDR3 sequences, approximately 11% seen once. Described time point: patch test 3, about 24 weeks after DPC sensitization. The treatment is: therapeutic diphenylcyclopropenone sensitization with weekly scalp DPC. Blood collection took place prior to placing each patch test. Total RNA was extracted from unfractionated whole blood.

V gene TRBV12-3 or TRBV12-4 combines with J gene TRBJ1-3; the D is unclear. The source of this sequence is a woman between 45 and 65 years old with alopecia areata. Some clones in this sample may be carry-over from other donors' samples. This sample comprised whole blood, obtained in connection with sensitization to the hapten diphenylcyclopropenone (DPC). CDR3 nucleotide sequence: TGTGCCAGCAGTTTGGGGATTTCTGGAAACACCATATATTTT. Translated, it gives CASSLGISGNTIYF.